This T cell receptor (beta chain) was identified in a study of cytotoxic CD8 clonotypes in ibrutinib-treated CLL. At the level of the study: Among responders, some 25 were partial and 2 complete; after median about 70 months, approximately 15 stayed remitted and roughly 12 progressed.

As to this clone: Its antigen is as yet unknown.

V shed 4 bases and J shed 4 bases, with 19 bases lying between them. Germline values: CDR1 SGHDT, CDR2 YYEEEE. The CDR3 is 16 amino acids. Clones were read by immunoSEQ multiplex PCR, and TCRdb kept only the in-frame ones, dropping some. The sample carries about 140,000 clones, around 81% recorded once. Whole-study findings and limits: Patients had baseline clonality above age-matched healthy donors, and this clonality moved with circulating CD8+ T-cell counts.

The V gene is TRBV5-6, the J gene TRBJ2-3; D is undetermined. The source is a human donor with chronic lymphocytic leukemia. The sequenced sample was PBMCs, obtained after 36 months of ibrutinib treatment. The CDR3 spells CASSHRVSTQPDTQYF. The CDR3 coding sequence is TGTGCCAGCAGCCACCGCGTGTCAACGCAGCCAGATACGCAGTATTTT.